This is a list of T cell receptor beta chains from one sample in a study of T cell responses to AZD1222 COVID-19 vaccine. Only in-frame clones appear in the TCRdb table, and some are missing; sequencing was by immunoSEQ multiplex PCR. The sample lists 130,000 to 150,000 clones; around 83% were seen once. The material was peripheral blood, obtained 28 days after the second AZD1222 dose. The receptors were gathered from an adult who received the AZD1222 COVID-19 vaccine. The CDR3 runs from the conserved cysteine through the conserved F or W. The D gene is left open where the match is weak. Clone size is given for some rows only: seen once, a few or many times, or a class if the clone is expanded.

d_gene: -
j_gene: TRBJ2-5
abundance: -
v_gene: TRBV10-1
CDR3nt: TGCGCCAGCAGTGAGTTTGGACACGAAGAGACCCAGTACTTC
CDR3aa: CASSEFGHEETQYF

d_gene: TRBD1
j_gene: TRBJ2-2
abundance: once
v_gene: TRBV5-4
CDR3nt: TGTGCCAGCAGCTCGGACAGGGGGCGGGTCGGGGAGCTGTTTTTT
CDR3aa: CASSSDRGRVGELFF

d_gene: -
j_gene: TRBJ2-1
abundance: -
v_gene: TRBV19
CDR3nt: TGTGCCAGTGGGGGGGTTCGGCAGGGGTCCTACAATGAGCAGTTCTTC
CDR3aa: CASGGVRQGSYNEQFF

d_gene: -
j_gene: TRBJ1-2
abundance: -
v_gene: TRBV7-2
CDR3nt: TGTGCCAGCAGCCGGACAGAGTCTGCCGGCTACACCTTC
CDR3aa: CASSRTESAGYTF

d_gene: -
j_gene: TRBJ1-2
abundance: -
v_gene: TRBV2
CDR3nt: TGTGCCAGCAAGTACCAGGATGGCTACACCTTC
CDR3aa: CASKYQDGYTF

d_gene: TRBD1
j_gene: TRBJ1-1
abundance: -
v_gene: TRBV5-1
CDR3nt: TGCGCCAGCAGCCCAACAGGGGATCACATGAACACTGAAGCTTTCTTT
CDR3aa: CASSPTGDHMNTEAFF

d_gene: -
j_gene: TRBJ1-1
abundance: -
v_gene: TRBV7-9
CDR3nt: TGTGCCAGCGGCAGAACTAACACTGAAGCTTTCTTT
CDR3aa: CASGRTNTEAFF

d_gene: -
j_gene: TRBJ1-5
abundance: few
v_gene: TRBV6-5
CDR3nt: TGTGCCAGTAGTAGAACCCCTAATAGCAATCAGCCCCAGCATTTT
CDR3aa: CASSRTPNSNQPQHF

d_gene: TRBD1
j_gene: TRBJ1-5
abundance: -
v_gene: TRBV27
CDR3nt: TGTGCCAGCAGCCTTAACAGGGGTCGACAGCCCCAGCATTTT
CDR3aa: CASSLNRGRQPQHF

d_gene: -
j_gene: TRBJ2-1
abundance: -
v_gene: TRBV7-8
CDR3nt: TGTGCCAGCAGCCATATCCGCCGGGACCATGGGTCAAATGAGCAGTTCTTC
CDR3aa: CASSHIRRDHGSNEQFF

d_gene: -
j_gene: TRBJ1-5
abundance: -
v_gene: TRBV27
CDR3nt: TGTGCCAGCAGCGGATCCGGGGGGGCCAATCAGCCCCAGCATTTT
CDR3aa: CASSGSGGANQPQHF

d_gene: TRBD1
j_gene: TRBJ2-7
abundance: -
v_gene: TRBV18
CDR3nt: TGTGCCAGCTCACCTTTGGGACAGGTCTACGAGCAGTACTTC
CDR3aa: CASSPLGQVYEQYF

d_gene: -
j_gene: TRBJ1-5
abundance: -
v_gene: TRBV4-1
CDR3nt: TGCGCCAGCAGCCAAGATGAAAGGCCGGGGGGCTGGAATCAGCCCCAGCATTTT
CDR3aa: CASSQDERPGGWNQPQHF

d_gene: -
j_gene: TRBJ1-1
abundance: -
v_gene: TRBV19
CDR3nt: TGTGCCAGTAGGACCAATATGAACACTGAAGCTTTCTTT
CDR3aa: CASRTNMNTEAFF

d_gene: -
j_gene: TRBJ2-7
abundance: -
v_gene: TRBV5-6
CDR3nt: TGTGCCAGCAGGCGGACAGCCACCTACGAGCAGTACTTC
CDR3aa: CASRRTATYEQYF

d_gene: -
j_gene: TRBJ1-2
abundance: -
v_gene: TRBV19
CDR3nt: TGTGCCAGTAGGCCGGCTGGGGGGAACTATGGCTACACCTTC
CDR3aa: CASRPAGGNYGYTF

d_gene: -
j_gene: TRBJ1-3
abundance: -
v_gene: TRBV5-1
CDR3nt: TGCGCCAGCCGCATAGACATCTCCTCTGGAAACACCATATATTTT
CDR3aa: CASRIDISSGNTIYF

d_gene: -
j_gene: TRBJ1-5
abundance: -
v_gene: TRBV12-3/TRBV12-4
CDR3nt: TGTGCCAGCAGTTTAGAAAGGGGGTGGCAGCATTTT
CDR3aa: CASSLERGWQHF

d_gene: TRBD2
j_gene: TRBJ2-7
abundance: -
v_gene: TRBV6-1
CDR3nt: TGTGCCAGCAGTGAAGTCGGACTAGCTTTGTACGAGCAGTACTTC
CDR3aa: CASSEVGLALYEQYF

d_gene: -
j_gene: TRBJ2-5
abundance: -
v_gene: TRBV5-1
CDR3nt: TGCGCCAGCAGCTCCCGCCCCCCCGCCCAAGAGACCCAGTACTTC
CDR3aa: CASSSRPPAQETQYF

d_gene: -
j_gene: TRBJ2-7
abundance: -
v_gene: TRBV20-1
CDR3nt: TGCAGTGCTAGTACGGGGTGGGGAGAGCAGTACTTC
CDR3aa: CSASTGWGEQYF

d_gene: -
j_gene: TRBJ1-3
abundance: once
v_gene: TRBV18
CDR3nt: TGTGCCAGCTCACCCGATCCATCTGGAAACACCATATATTTT
CDR3aa: CASSPDPSGNTIYF

d_gene: TRBD2
j_gene: TRBJ2-3
abundance: -
v_gene: TRBV30
CDR3nt: TGTGCCTGGAGTAGCGGGAGGGCATCAGATACGCAGTATTTT
CDR3aa: CAWSSGRASDTQYF

d_gene: TRBD1
j_gene: TRBJ2-5
abundance: -
v_gene: TRBV3-1/TRBV3-2
CDR3nt: TGTGCCAGCAGCCATTCGGGACAGCAAGAGACCCAGTACTTC
CDR3aa: CASSHSGQQETQYF

d_gene: TRBD1
j_gene: TRBJ1-5
abundance: -
v_gene: TRBV18
CDR3nt: TGTGCCAGCTCACCGGGGACAGGGACGAACCAGCCCCAGCATTTT
CDR3aa: CASSPGTGTNQPQHF

d_gene: -
j_gene: TRBJ1-4
abundance: -
v_gene: TRBV27
CDR3nt: TGTGCCAGCTCCCAATACGGGAATGAAAAACTGTTTTTT
CDR3aa: CASSQYGNEKLFF

d_gene: -
j_gene: TRBJ2-7
abundance: -
v_gene: TRBV3-1/TRBV3-2
CDR3nt: TGTGCCAGCAACCCGAGCTCCTACGAGCAGTACTTC
CDR3aa: CASNPSSYEQYF

d_gene: -
j_gene: TRBJ1-5
abundance: -
v_gene: TRBV7-2
CDR3nt: TGTGCCAGCAGCCCACTGACAGGACTTAGCAATCAGCCCCAGCATTTT
CDR3aa: CASSPLTGLSNQPQHF

d_gene: -
j_gene: TRBJ2-3
abundance: -
v_gene: TRBV11-3
CDR3nt: TGTGCCAGCAGCTTAACAGAGGCAACGCAGTATTTT
CDR3aa: CASSLTEATQYF

d_gene: TRBD2
j_gene: TRBJ2-1
abundance: -
v_gene: TRBV2
CDR3nt: TGTGCCAGCAGTGATAACCCGGGACTAGGTACTGAGCAGTTCTTC
CDR3aa: CASSDNPGLGTEQFF

d_gene: -
j_gene: TRBJ1-1
abundance: -
v_gene: TRBV7-9
CDR3nt: TGTGCCAGCAGCAGGGCCACTGAAGCTTTCTTT
CDR3aa: CASSRATEAFF